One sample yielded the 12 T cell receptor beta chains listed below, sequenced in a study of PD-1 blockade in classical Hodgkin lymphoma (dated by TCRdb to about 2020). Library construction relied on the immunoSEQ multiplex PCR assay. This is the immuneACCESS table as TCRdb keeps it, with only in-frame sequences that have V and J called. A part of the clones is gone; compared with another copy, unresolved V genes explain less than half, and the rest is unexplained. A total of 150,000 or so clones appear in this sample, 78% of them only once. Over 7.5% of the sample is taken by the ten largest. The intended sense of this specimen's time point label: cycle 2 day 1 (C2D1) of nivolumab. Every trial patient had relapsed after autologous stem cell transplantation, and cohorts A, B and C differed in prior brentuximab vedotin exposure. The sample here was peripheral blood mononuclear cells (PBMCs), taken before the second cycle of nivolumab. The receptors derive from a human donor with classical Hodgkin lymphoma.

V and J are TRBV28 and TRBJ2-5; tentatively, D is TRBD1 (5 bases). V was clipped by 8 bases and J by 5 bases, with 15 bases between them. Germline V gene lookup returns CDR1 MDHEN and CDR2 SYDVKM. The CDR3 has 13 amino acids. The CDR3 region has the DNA TGTGCCAGCTCAGGGAAAGGGGTTGAGACCCAGTACTTC. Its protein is CASSGKGVETQYF.

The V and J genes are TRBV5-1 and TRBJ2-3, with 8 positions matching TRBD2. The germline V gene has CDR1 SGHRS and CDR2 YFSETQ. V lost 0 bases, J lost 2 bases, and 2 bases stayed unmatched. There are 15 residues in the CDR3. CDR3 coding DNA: TGCGCCAGCAGCTTGGCTAGCGGGTTCACAGATACGCAGTATTTT. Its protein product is CASSLASGFTDTQYF.

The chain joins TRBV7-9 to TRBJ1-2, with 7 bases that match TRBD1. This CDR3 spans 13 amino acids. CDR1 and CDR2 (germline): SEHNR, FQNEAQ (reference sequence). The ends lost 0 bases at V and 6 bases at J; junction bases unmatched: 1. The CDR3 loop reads CASSLAGQDGYTF. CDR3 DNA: TGTGCCAGCAGCTTAGCCGGACAGGATGGCTACACCTTC.

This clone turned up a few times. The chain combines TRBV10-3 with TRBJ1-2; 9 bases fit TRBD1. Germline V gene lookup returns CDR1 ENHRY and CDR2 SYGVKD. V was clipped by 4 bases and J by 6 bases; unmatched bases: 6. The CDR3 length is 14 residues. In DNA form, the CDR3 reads TGTGCCATCAGTGCCAACAGGGGGCGCGATGGCTACACCTTC. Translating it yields CAISANRGRDGYTF.

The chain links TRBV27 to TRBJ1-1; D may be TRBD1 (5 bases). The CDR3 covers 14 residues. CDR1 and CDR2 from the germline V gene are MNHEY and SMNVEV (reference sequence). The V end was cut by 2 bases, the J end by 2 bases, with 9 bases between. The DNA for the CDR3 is TGTGCCAGCAGTTTAGGAGGGGTAAACACTGAAGCTTTCTTT. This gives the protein CASSLGGVNTEAFF.

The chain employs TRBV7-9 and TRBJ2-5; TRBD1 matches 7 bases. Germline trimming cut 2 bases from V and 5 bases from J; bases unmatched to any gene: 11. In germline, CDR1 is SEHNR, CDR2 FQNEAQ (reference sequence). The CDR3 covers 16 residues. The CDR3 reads CASSLSRRGRRETQYF. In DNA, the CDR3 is TGTGCCAGCAGCTTATCCCGAAGGGGGCGCCGGGAGACCCAGTACTTC.

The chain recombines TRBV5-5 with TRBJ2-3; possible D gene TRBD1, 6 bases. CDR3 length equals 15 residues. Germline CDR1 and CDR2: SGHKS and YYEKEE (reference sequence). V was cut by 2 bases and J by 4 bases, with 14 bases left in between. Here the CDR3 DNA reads TGTGCCAGCAGCTTCAGGGGAACCCTCCCAGATACGCAGTATTTT. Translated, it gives CASSFRGTLPDTQYF.

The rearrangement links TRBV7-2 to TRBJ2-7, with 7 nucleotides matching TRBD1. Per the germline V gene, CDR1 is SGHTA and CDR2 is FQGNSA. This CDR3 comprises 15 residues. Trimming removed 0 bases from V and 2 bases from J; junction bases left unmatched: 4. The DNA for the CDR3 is TGTGCCAGCAGCTTAGCCCGGGACAGTACCTACGAGCAGTACTTC. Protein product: CASSLARDSTYEQYF.

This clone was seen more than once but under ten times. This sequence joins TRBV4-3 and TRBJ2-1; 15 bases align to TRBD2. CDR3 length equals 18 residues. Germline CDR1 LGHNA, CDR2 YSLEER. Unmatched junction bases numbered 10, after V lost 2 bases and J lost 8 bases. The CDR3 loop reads CASSQRTSGRAEFDEQFF. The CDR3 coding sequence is TGCGCCAGCAGCCAAAGGACTAGCGGGAGGGCCGAATTTGATGAGCAGTTCTTC.

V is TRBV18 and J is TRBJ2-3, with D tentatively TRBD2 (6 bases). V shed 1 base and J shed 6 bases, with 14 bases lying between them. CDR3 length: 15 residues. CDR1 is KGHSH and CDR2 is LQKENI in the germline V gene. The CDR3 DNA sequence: TGTGCCAGCTCACCACAATCTACTAGCTCCGATACGCAGTATTTT. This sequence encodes CASSPQSTSSDTQYF.

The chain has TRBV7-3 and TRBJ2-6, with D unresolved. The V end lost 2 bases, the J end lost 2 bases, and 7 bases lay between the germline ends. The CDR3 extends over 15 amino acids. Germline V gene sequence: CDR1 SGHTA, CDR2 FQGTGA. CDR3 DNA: TGTGCCAGCAGCTTAGGATCACCTGGGGCCAACGTCCTGACTTTC. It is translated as CASSLGSPGANVLTF. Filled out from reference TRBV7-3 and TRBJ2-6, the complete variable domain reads GAGVSQTPSNKVTEKGKYVELRCDPISGHTALYWYRQSLGQGPEFLIYFQGTGAADDSGLPNDRFFAVRPEGSVSTLKIQRTERGDSAVYLCASSLGSPGANVLTFGAGSRLTVL.

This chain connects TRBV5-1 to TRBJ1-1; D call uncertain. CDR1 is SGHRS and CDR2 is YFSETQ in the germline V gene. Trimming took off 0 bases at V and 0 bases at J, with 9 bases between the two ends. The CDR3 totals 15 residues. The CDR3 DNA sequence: TGCGCCAGCAGCTTGGAGGCGCCAGTGAACACTGAAGCTTTCTTT. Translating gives CASSLEAPVNTEAFF.